This T cell receptor beta chain was sequenced during a study of cytomegalovirus exposure and HLA in healthy donors. Whole-study results and caveats: There were about 160 TCR beta chains listed as cytomegalovirus-associated.

Both 60 Vbeta primers and 13 Jbeta primers went into the PCR. Here immunoSEQ multiplex PCR was the method, and the copy in TCRdb shows in-frame clones only, minus some. The repertoire holds some 150,000 clones, with 65% to 75% as singletons. This clone was picked up a small number of times. Its antigen is as yet unknown. The CDR3 runs 15 residues. The germline V gene has CDR1 ENHRY and CDR2 SYGVKD. Germline trimming cut 0 bases from V and 5 bases from J; bases unmatched to any gene: 3. This chain uses TRBV10-3 with TRBJ2-7, with TRBD1 matching over 11 bases. The TCR sequence derives from a man between 60 and 75 years old in good health and CMV-seronegative. Sequences were obtained from PBMCs. Here the CDR3 reads CAISESRTGGNEQYF. In DNA form, the CDR3 reads TGTGCCATCAGTGAGTCTCGGACAGGGGGCAACGAGCAGTACTTC.